Below, 16 T cell receptor beta chains from the same sample are listed, as sequenced in a study of blood T cell repertoires in COVID-19 (dated by TCRdb to between 2020 and 2021). Library creation used the immunoSEQ multiplex PCR assay. The source is immuneACCESS, and TCRdb retained only in-frame sequences with V and J called. Part of the clones is not carried over; for the studies checked, unresolved V genes explain less than half of this, and the remainder is unexplained. Within this sample are 150,000 to 200,000 clones, with about 80% of them counted one time only. The top ten clones comprise more than 1.5% of the sample. The sample comprised peripheral blood. The receptors were gathered from a human donor in a cohort sampled during active COVID-19.

The chain is built from TRBV19 and TRBJ1-2, with TRBD1 identical over 7 bases. The CDR3 loop spans 16 amino acids. V dropped 5 bases and J dropped 2; count of bases not matched to a gene: 11. Looked up from germline, CDR1 is LNHDA and CDR2 is SQIVND (reference sequence). The CDR3 loop reads CASSPLTGTANYGYTF. The CDR3 DNA follows: TGTGCCAGTAGTCCGCTGACCGGGACAGCAAACTATGGCTACACCTTC. The whole variable domain, filled in from reference TRBV19 and TRBJ1-2, reads DGGITQSPKYLFRKEGQNVTLSCEQNLNHDAMYWYRQDPGQGLRLIYYSQIVNDFQKGDIAEGYSVSREKKESFPLTVTSAQKNPTAFYLCASSPLTGTANYGYTFGSGTRLTVV.

The rearrangement links TRBV18 to TRBJ2-7; 8 bases map to TRBD1. The CDR3 covers 14 residues. Germline lookup yields CDR1 KGHSH and CDR2 LQKENI. The V segment lost 5 bases and the J segment 3 bases; nucleotides outside the gene matches: 6. The DNA of the CDR3 is TGTGCCAGCTCATCACAGGGGGTAAGCTACGAGCAGTACTTC. It yields the protein CASSSQGVSYEQYF. Full variable domain (remainder filled in from reference TRBV18 and TRBJ2-7): NAGVMQNPRHLVRRRGQEARLRCSPMKGHSHVYWYRQLPEEGLKFMVYLQKENIIDESGMPKERFSAEFPKEGPSILRIQQVVRGDSAAYFCASSSQGVSYEQYFGPGTRLTVT.

This clone was seen only once. V usage is TRBV6-5 and J usage is TRBJ2-7; a weak D match, TRBD1 (5 bases). CDR1 is MNHEY and CDR2 is SVGAGI in the germline V gene. The CDR3 sequence is 14 residues long. Trimming stripped 0 bases from V and 9 bases from J, with 15 bases between. This CDR3 is CASSYSGHTKGQYF. The CDR3 DNA reads TGTGCCAGCAGTTACTCCGGACACACCAAAGGGCAGTACTTC.

The chain couples TRBV10-2 to TRBJ2-2; D not resolved. CDR3 length: 13 amino acids. Looked up from germline, CDR1 is WSHSY and CDR2 is SAAADI. V shed 0 bases and J shed 8 bases, with 7 bases lying between them. In DNA form, the CDR3 reads TGCGCCAGCAGTGAGTCGGCCGCAGGGGAGCTGTTTTTT. It is translated as CASSESAAGELFF.

This rearrangement joins TRBV5-4 to TRBJ1-3; D remains unclear. CDR3 length equals 14 residues. V shed 4 bases and J shed 0 bases, with 8 bases lying between them. The germline CDR1 and CDR2 sequences are SGHNT and YYREEE (reference sequence). The CDR3 DNA is TGTGCCAGCAGCGTGGATATCTCTGGAAACACCATATATTTT. Its protein product is CASSVDISGNTIYF.

This clone was seen a single time. At one boundary the junction diverges from the germline segment, which might be a read error. The genes are TRBV6-5 and TRBJ1-1, with TRBD1 matching over 8 bases. This CDR3 region has 14 residues. CDR1 and CDR2 (germline): MNHEY, SVGAGI. CDR3 in amino acids: CASRDRQGNAEAFF. The CDR3, as DNA: TGTGCCAGCAGGGACCGACAGGGGAACGCTGAAGCCTTCTTT.

The V call is TRBV6-5, the J call TRBJ1-2, with D possibly matching TRBD1 (5 bases). Looked up from germline, CDR1 is MNHEY and CDR2 is SVGAGI. Trimming removed 6 bases at V and 2 bases at J, with 7 bases between. The CDR3 totals 12 residues. The chain's CDR3 is CASSPGNYGYTF. CDR3 DNA sequence: TGTGCCAGCAGCCCAGGGAACTATGGCTACACCTTC.

This clone was detected only a few times. This rearrangement joins TRBV11-2 to TRBJ2-1; 9 positions match TRBD1. Germline values: CDR1 SGHAT, CDR2 FQNNGV. CDR3 size: 16 residues. V lost 4 bases to trimming and J lost 6 bases; unmatched junction nucleotides: 10. The CDR3: CASSSRTGEDGNEQFF. CDR3 DNA: TGTGCCAGCAGCTCGCGGACAGGGGAAGATGGCAATGAGCAGTTCTTC.

The V and J genes are TRBV18 and TRBJ2-1; TRBD1 matches 9 bases. Germline V gene lookup returns CDR1 KGHSH and CDR2 LQKENI. V dropped 5 bases and J dropped 4; count of bases not matched to a gene: 9. The CDR3 runs to 16 residues. DNA of the CDR3: TGTGCCAGCTCAACGTCCGGGACAGGGTTTTACAATGAGCAGTTCTTC. Translating gives CASSTSGTGFYNEQFF.

The gene calls are TRBV2 and TRBJ1-2; D might be TRBD1 (6 bases). Germline V lookup: CDR1 SNHLY, CDR2 FYNNEI. The length of the CDR3 is 14 residues. V lost 6 bases, J lost 5 bases, and 16 bases lay in between. CDR3 bases: TGTGCCAGCAGCCTACAGGCGGGGGCTTATGGCTACACCTTC. Translation gives CASSLQAGAYGYTF. Supplemented by reference TRBV2 and TRBJ1-2, the full variable domain reads EPEVTQTPSHQVTQMGQEVILRCVPISNHLYFYWYRQILGQKVEFLVSFYNNEISEKSEIFDDQFSVERPDGSNFTLKIRSTKLEDSAMYFCASSLQAGAYGYTFGSGTRLTVV.

The chain uses TRBV6-5 and TRBJ1-6, with D possibly TRBD1 on 6 matching bases. Trimming stripped 6 bases from V and 10 bases from J, with 13 bases between. The germline CDR1 and CDR2 sequences are MNHEY and SVGAGI. The length of the CDR3 is 13 residues. The CDR3 here is CASSDRTNSPLHF. CDR3 nucleotide sequence: TGTGCCAGCAGCGACAGGACGAACTCACCCCTCCACTTT.

This clone was detected only a few times. V and J are TRBV27 and TRBJ2-1; 9 bases map to TRBD1. V lost 2 bases to trimming and J lost 3 bases; unmatched junction nucleotides: 2. The CDR3 has 15 amino acids. Germline CDR1 and CDR2: MNHEY and SMNVEV (reference sequence). CDR3 nucleotides: TGTGCCAGCAGTTTACGGGACAGGGTCTACAATGAGCAGTTCTTC. It specifies CASSLRDRVYNEQFF.

V usage is TRBV6-5 and J usage is TRBJ2-5, with 7 bases lining up with TRBD2. Trimming removed 4 bases from V and 1 base from J; junction bases left unmatched: 6. Germline-derived CDR1 and CDR2 are MNHEY and SVGAGI. The CDR3 consists of 15 residues. The CDR3 region has the DNA TGTGCCAGCAGTTTTAGGACTAGTGCCCAAGAGACCCAGTACTTC. It yields the protein CASSFRTSAQETQYF.

This sequence joins TRBV4-2 and TRBJ2-7; 12 nucleotides agree with TRBD2. The germline gives CDR1 LGHNA, CDR2 YNFKEQ. Losses at the gene ends were 1 base for V and 2 bases for J; bases not matched to a gene: 0. The CDR3 length is 15 residues. CDR3 nucleotide sequence: TGTGCCAGCAGCCAAGGACTAGCGGGGGCCTACGAGCAGTACTTC. This gives the protein CASSQGLAGAYEQYF.

The chain carries TRBV19 and TRBJ1-5, with D maybe TRBD1 (6 bases). The CDR3 loop spans 15 amino acids. Trimming took off 3 bases at V and 6 bases at J, with 15 bases between the two ends. In germline, CDR1 is LNHDA, CDR2 SQIVND (reference sequence). In DNA, the CDR3 is TGTGCCAGTAGTATGGGGCGGGGGCCGGGTCAGCCCCAGCATTTT. Translated: CASSMGRGPGQPQHF.

The gene calls are TRBV18 and TRBJ2-7; 7 bases line up with TRBD1. V shed 3 bases and J 2 bases; nucleotides not matched to a gene: 13. Germline assignment: CDR1 KGHSH and CDR2 LQKENI. The CDR3 length is 17 residues. Written as DNA, the CDR3 is TGTGCCAGCTCACCCGCGAACATGGGACAGATCCCCTACGAGCAGTACTTC. This encodes CASSPANMGQIPYEQYF.